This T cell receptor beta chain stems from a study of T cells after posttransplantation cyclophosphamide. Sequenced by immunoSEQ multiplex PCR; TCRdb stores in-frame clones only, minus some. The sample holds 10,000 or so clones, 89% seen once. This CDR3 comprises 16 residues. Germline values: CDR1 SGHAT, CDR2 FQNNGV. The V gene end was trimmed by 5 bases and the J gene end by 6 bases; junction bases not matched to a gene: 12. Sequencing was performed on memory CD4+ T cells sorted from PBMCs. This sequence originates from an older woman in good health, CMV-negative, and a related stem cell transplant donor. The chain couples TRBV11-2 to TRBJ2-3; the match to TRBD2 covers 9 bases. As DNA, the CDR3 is TGTGCCAGCAGCGATCGCTGGCGGGGGGGCGGGGATACGCAGTATTTT. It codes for CASSDRWRGGGDTQYF.